Listed below are T cell receptor beta chains from one sample, sequenced in a study of blood T cells in healthy people across ages. TCRdb processed the 5' RACE reads anew with MiXCR; each CDR3 protein has one entry. The data show 380,000 or so distinct CDR3 sequences, 45% to 60% seen once. Input material: blood. These receptors were collected from a man between 60 and 70 years old in good health. The conserved cysteine and the conserved F or W are not part of the CDR3 here. Where a row states a size, it is once, few, many or the class of an expanded clone; other rows omit it.

clone_size: -; v_call: TRBV30; j_call: TRBJ1-4; cdr3_aa: AWSVLGWGNEKLF
clone_size: -; v_call: TRBV12-3/TRBV12-4; j_call: TRBJ1-4; cdr3_aa: ASRLDRATNEKLF
clone_size: once; v_call: TRBV4-1; j_call: TRBJ1-6; cdr3_aa: ASSQTGLGNSPLH
clone_size: once; v_call: TRBV20-1; j_call: TRBJ2-4; cdr3_aa: SAPPQGGNIQY
clone_size: -; v_call: TRBV20-1; j_call: TRBJ1-4; cdr3_aa: SATRQGEKLF
clone_size: few; v_call: TRBV4-2; j_call: TRBJ2-1; cdr3_aa: ASSQEGRGVVGEQF
clone_size: -; v_call: TRBV6-5; j_call: TRBJ2-5; cdr3_aa: ASSYRRTGAYNETQY
clone_size: -; v_call: TRBV20-1; j_call: TRBJ2-3; cdr3_aa: SRGSGVGDTQY
clone_size: -; v_call: TRBV6-6; j_call: -; cdr3_aa: ASSPPIGSIYEQY
clone_size: -; v_call: TRBV7-2; j_call: TRBJ1-1; cdr3_aa: ASSLGQKHTEAF
clone_size: few; v_call: TRBV7-2; j_call: TRBJ2-5; cdr3_aa: ASSLAGMYQETQY
clone_size: -; v_call: TRBV9; j_call: TRBJ2-3; cdr3_aa: ASSVVAASTDTQY
clone_size: -; v_call: TRBV5-1; j_call: TRBJ2-7; cdr3_aa: ASSFQPSAAYEQY
clone_size: -; v_call: TRBV25-1; j_call: TRBJ2-5; cdr3_aa: ASSELDQTRETQY
clone_size: few; v_call: TRBV30; j_call: TRBJ2-1; cdr3_aa: AWGTRLGYNEQF
clone_size: few; v_call: TRBV6-5; j_call: TRBJ2-3; cdr3_aa: ASRRLAGTSTDTQY
clone_size: -; v_call: TRBV12-3/TRBV12-4; j_call: TRBJ2-4; cdr3_aa: ASSQPTGVKNIQY
clone_size: -; v_call: TRBV12-3/TRBV12-4; j_call: TRBJ2-6; cdr3_aa: ASSLGTGSGANVLT
clone_size: few; v_call: TRBV5-1; j_call: TRBJ2-5; cdr3_aa: ASSLGNNGETQY
clone_size: -; v_call: TRBV28; j_call: -; cdr3_aa: ASSPGGSGSTPYEQY
clone_size: -; v_call: TRBV11-1; j_call: TRBJ1-1; cdr3_aa: ASSSRDTLNTEAF